This TCR beta chain was observed in a study of T-cell reconstitution after alpha-beta-depleted transplantation in children. A TCRbeta library incorporating unique molecular identifiers was prepared. TCRdb re-derived calls from the PCR reads in MiXCR, one entry per CDR3 protein. Among approximately 510,000 distinct CDR3 sequences listed, about a sixth were seen once. CDR3 size: 10 residues. Trimming took off 8 bases at V and 1 base at J, with 5 bases between the two ends. Germline V gives CDR1 SQVTM, CDR2 ANQGSEA. The chain links TRBV29-1 to TRBJ1-1; D is uncertain. Sequencing was performed on PBMCs from the stem cell graft donor, taken from the stem cell graft. This TCR was recovered from a human donor who donated a stem cell graft to a child with acute lymphoblastic leukemia. The CDR3 loop is CSTKNTEAFF. The CDR3 DNA reads as TGCAGCACAAAGAACACTGAAGCTTTCTTT. Using reference TRBV29-1 and TRBJ1-1 for the parts outside the CDR3, the full variable domain is SAVISQKPSRDICQRGTSLTIQCQVDSQVTMMFWYRQQPGQSLTLIATANQGSEATYESGFVIDKFPISRPNLTFSTLTVSNMSPEDSSIYLCSTKNTEAFFGQGTRLTVV.